This TCR beta chain was obtained from a study of T cells in Graves' hyperthyroidism and ophthalmopathy. If no ophthalmopathy progression occurred within 18 months, Graves' hyperthyroidism was stable. Exclusion of a patient resulted from uncontrolled infection, other autoimmune disease, pregnancy or lactation. The V segment lost 1 base and the J segment 3 bases; nucleotides outside the gene matches: 10. The CDR3 consists of 17 residues. Germline V gene data show CDR1 as LGHNA and CDR2 as YSLEER. What was amplified from RNA transcripts were TCR beta CDR3 regions. During a first-round RT-PCR of the TCR CDR3, the HTBI primer set was used. TCRdb reprocessed the multiplex PCR reads via MiXCR and lists one record per CDR3 protein. The sample holds about 400,000 distinct CDR3 sequences, around 14% seen once.

This clonotype was obtained from a woman under 30 with Graves' hyperthyroidism. V is TRBV4-3 and J is TRBJ2-7; TRBD1 matches 9 bases. Sequencing used blood. The chain's CDR3 is CASSQGGSGTGFYEQYF. As DNA, the CDR3 is TGCGCCAGCAGCCAAGGGGGGTCAGGGACAGGGTTCTACGAGCAGTACTTC.